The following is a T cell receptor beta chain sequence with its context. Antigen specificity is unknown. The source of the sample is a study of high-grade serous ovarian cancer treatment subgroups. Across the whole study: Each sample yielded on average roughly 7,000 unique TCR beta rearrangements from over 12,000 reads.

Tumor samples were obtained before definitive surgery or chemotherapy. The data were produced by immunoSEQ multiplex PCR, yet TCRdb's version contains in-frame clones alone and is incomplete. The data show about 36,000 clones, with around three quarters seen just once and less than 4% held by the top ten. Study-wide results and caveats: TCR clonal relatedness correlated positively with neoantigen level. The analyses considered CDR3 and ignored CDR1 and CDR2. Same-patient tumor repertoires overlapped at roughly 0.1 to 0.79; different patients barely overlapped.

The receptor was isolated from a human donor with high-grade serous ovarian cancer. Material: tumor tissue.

The CDR3 spells CASSPTGTSGRGARLYEQYF. In DNA, the CDR3 is TGTGCCAGTAGTCCAACCGGGACTAGCGGGAGAGGGGCCCGCCTCTACGAGCAGTACTTC. The genes are TRBV19 and TRBJ2-7; 14 bases match TRBD2. The CDR3 is made up of 20 amino acids. V lost 5 bases, J lost 3 bases, and 18 bases stayed unmatched. CDR1 is LNHDA, CDR2 SQIVND, per germline (reference sequence).